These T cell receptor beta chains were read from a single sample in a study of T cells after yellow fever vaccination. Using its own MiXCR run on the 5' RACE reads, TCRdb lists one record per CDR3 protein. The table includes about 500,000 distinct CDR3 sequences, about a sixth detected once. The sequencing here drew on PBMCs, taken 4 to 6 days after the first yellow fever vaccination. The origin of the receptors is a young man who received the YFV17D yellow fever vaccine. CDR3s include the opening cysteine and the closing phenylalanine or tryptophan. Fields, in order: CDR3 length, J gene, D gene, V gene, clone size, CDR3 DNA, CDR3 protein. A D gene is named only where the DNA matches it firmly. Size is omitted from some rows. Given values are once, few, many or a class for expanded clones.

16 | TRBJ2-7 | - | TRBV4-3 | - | TGCGCCAGCAGCCAATCGAATACCGGTGGACTCTACGAGCAGTACTTC | CASSQSNTGGLYEQYF
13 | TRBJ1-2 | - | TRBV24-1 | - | TGTGCCACCGCCGACTCCGGAGGCTATGGCTACACCTTC | CATADSGGYGYTF
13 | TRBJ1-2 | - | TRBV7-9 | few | TGTGCCAGCAGTCCTCCGGGGTCCTATGGCTACACCTTC | CASSPPGSYGYTF
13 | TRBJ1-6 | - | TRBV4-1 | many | TGCGCCAGCAGCCAAGATTCAAGTTCACCCCTCCACTTT | CASSQDSSSPLHF
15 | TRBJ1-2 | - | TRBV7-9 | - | TGTGCCAGCAGCTTAGTAATAGTAGGGAACTATGGCTACACCTTC | CASSLVIVGNYGYTF
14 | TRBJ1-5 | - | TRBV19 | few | TGTGCCAGTAGTATCGGGGGGGCTCCTCAGCCCCAGCATTTT | CASSIGGAPQPQHF
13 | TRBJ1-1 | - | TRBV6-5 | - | TGTGCCAGCAGTTCATGGGGAGGCACTGAAGCTTTCTTT | CASSSWGGTEAFF
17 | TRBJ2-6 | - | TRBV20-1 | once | TGCAGTGCCGACGCCGGGGGAGAGTTCTCTGGGGCCAACGTCCTGACTTTC | CSADAGGEFSGANVLTF
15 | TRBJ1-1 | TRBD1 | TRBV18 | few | TGTGCCAGCTCACAATCGACAGGGAAGAACACTGAAGCTTTCTTT | CASSQSTGKNTEAFF
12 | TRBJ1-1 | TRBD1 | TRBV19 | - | TGTGCCAGTAGTATTGGGGGACAGGGAGCTTTCTTT | CASSIGGQGAFF
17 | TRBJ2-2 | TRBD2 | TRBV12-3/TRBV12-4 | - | TGTGCCAGCAGTTTACGAGCGGGGGGGCCCGGGACCGGGGAGCTGTTTTTT | CASSLRAGGPGTGELFF
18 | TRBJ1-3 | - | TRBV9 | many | TGTGCCAGCAGCGTAGGGGCAGGGATCCCCCTCTCTGGAAACACCATATATTTT | CASSVGAGIPLSGNTIYF
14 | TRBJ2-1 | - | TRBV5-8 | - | TGTGCCAGCAGCTTATACAGGGAATACAATGAGCAGTTCTTC | CASSLYREYNEQFF
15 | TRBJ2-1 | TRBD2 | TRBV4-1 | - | TGCGCCAGCAGCCTCCCTAGCGGGGACTACAATGAGCAGTTCTTC | CASSLPSGDYNEQFF
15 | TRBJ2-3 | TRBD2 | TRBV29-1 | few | TGCAGCGTTGAGGGTCCAGCGGGGAGCGCAGATACGCAGTATTTT | CSVEGPAGSADTQYF
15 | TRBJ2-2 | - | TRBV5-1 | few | TGCGCCAGCAGCTGGAGGGGGCGGGAAGCCGGGGAGCTGTTTTTT | CASSWRGREAGELFF
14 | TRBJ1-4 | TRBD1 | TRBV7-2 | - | TGTGCCAGCAGCTTATGGCCAGGGGGGGAAAAACTGTTTTTT | CASSLWPGGEKLFF
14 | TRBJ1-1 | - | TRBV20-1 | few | TGCAGTGCTAGAGATACGGGGTTGAGCACTGAAGCTTTCTTT | CSARDTGLSTEAFF
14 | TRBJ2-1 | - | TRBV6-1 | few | TGTGCCAGCAGTGATCCGTTGGAAAACAATGAGCAGTTCTTC | CASSDPLENNEQFF
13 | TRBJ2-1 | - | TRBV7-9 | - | TGTGCCAGCAGCCAACGGGGGAGGACAGATCAGTTCTTC | CASSQRGRTDQFF
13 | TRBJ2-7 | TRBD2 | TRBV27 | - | TGTGCCAGCAGTCCAAGACTAGCCCACGAGCAGTACTTC | CASSPRLAHEQYF
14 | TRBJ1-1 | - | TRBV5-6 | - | TGTGCCAGCAGCTCGGGACGCGGGAACACTGAAGCTTTCTTT | CASSSGRGNTEAFF
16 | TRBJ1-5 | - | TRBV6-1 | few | TGTGCCAGCAGTCCCGGGACGGGGGTGACGGCTCAGCCCCAGCATTTT | CASSPGTGVTAQPQHF
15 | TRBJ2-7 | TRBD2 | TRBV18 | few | TGTGCCAGCTCACCTGGGACTAGCGGCAAGTACGAGCAGTACTTC | CASSPGTSGKYEQYF
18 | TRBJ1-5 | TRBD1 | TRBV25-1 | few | TGTGCCAGCAGTGAATCAGTCGGGACAGGGCTGGATGGTCAGCCCCAGCATTTT | CASSESVGTGLDGQPQHF
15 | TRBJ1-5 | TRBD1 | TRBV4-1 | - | TGCGCCAGCAGCCAAGATCCAGGGGGCAGTCAGCCCCAGCATTTT | CASSQDPGGSQPQHF
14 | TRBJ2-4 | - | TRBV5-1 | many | TGCGCCAGCAGCTTGGACACGGGCAAAAACATTCAGTACTTC | CASSLDTGKNIQYF
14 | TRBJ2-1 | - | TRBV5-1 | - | TGCGCCAGCAGCTTGGCCCCGCCATCGAATGAGCAGTTCTTC | CASSLAPPSNEQFF
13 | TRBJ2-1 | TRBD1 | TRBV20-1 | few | TGCAGGGCAGGGGGTAGCTCCTACAATGAGCAGTTCTTC | CRAGGSSYNEQFF
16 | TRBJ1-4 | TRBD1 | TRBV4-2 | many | TGTGCCAGCAGCCAAGGGGACAGGGAGGAGAACGAAAAACTGTTTTTT | CASSQGDREENEKLFF
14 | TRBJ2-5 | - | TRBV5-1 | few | TGCGCCAGCAGCTCCGGGCGGACGGAAGAGACCCAGTACTTC | CASSSGRTEETQYF
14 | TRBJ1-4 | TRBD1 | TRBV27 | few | TGTGCCAGCAAAGGGACAGGGGATGCGGAAAAACTGTTTTTT | CASKGTGDAEKLFF
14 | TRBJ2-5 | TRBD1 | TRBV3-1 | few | TGTGCCAGCAAACCGGGACAGGGACAAGAGACCCAGTACTTC | CASKPGQGQETQYF
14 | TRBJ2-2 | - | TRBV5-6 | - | TGTGCCAGCTTCCCGACAGGGAACACCGGGGAGCTGTTTTTT | CASFPTGNTGELFF
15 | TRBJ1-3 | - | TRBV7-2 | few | TGTGCCAGCAGCTCCCTAGGGACAACAGGAAACACCATATATTTT | CASSSLGTTGNTIYF
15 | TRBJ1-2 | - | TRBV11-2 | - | TGTGCCAGCAGCCCAACTTTGCAGGGAGGCTATGGCTACACCTTC | CASSPTLQGGYGYTF
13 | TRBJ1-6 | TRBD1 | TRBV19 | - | TGTGCCTCCACCGACAGGGGGAATTCACCCCTCCACTTT | CASTDRGNSPLHF
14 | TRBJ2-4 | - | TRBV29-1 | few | TGCAGCGCCTCGACAGGGGAGGGGGTAAACATTCAGTACTTC | CSASTGEGVNIQYF
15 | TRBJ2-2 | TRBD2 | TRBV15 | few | TGTGCCACCAGCAGAGATCCAGGGAGGGCCGGGGAGCTGTTTTTT | CATSRDPGRAGELFF
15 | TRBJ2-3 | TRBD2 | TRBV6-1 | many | TGTGCCAGCAGTGAACTAGCGGGGGGGCCAGATACGCAGTATTTT | CASSELAGGPDTQYF
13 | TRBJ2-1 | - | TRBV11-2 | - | TGTGCCAGCAGCTCGATAAGGTTCGGCGAGCAGTTCTTC | CASSSIRFGEQFF
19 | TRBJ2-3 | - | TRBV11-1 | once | TGTGCCAGCAGCTACCCTTTATCGCGGAAAAGTTCTAGCACAGATACGCAGTATTTT | CASSYPLSRKSSSTDTQYF
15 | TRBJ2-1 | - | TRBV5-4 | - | TGTGCCAGCAGCTTGACGTCTGCAGCAGGGAATGAGCAGTTCTTC | CASSLTSAAGNEQFF
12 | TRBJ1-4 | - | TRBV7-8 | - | TGTGCCAGCAGCTTATACAACGAAAAACTGTTTTTT | CASSLYNEKLFF
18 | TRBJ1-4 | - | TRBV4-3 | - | TGCGCCAGCAGCCAACGTAGGGGCCAAAGGGGCCTTAATGAAAAACTGTTTTTT | CASSQRRGQRGLNEKLFF
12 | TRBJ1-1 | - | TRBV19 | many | TGTGCCAGTAGTTTTTTGAACACTGAAGCTTTCTTT | CASSFLNTEAFF
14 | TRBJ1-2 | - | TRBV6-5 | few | TGTGCCAGCAGTACCACGAATGGAGGGTATGGCTACACCTTC | CASSTTNGGYGYTF
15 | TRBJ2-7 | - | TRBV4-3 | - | TGCGCCAGCAGCCAAGATTCCGGTGCAGGCTACGAGCAGTACTTC | CASSQDSGAGYEQYF
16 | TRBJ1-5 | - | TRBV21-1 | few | TGTGCCAGCAGCAAAGTCCCCCTTGTGGGCAATCAGCCCCAGCATTTT | CASSKVPLVGNQPQHF
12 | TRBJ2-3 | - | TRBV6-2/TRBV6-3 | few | TGTGCCAGCCGCGATCCTCGCGATACGCAGTATTTT | CASRDPRDTQYF
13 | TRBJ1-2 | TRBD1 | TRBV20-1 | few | TGCAGTGCTAGCCACTCGACAGGGGATGGCTACACCTTC | CSASHSTGDGYTF
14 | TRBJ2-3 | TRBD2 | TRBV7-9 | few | TGTGCCAGCAGCGCTGGACTAGCACCAGATACGCAGTATTTT | CASSAGLAPDTQYF
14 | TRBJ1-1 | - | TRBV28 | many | TGTGCCAGCGGAGGAGGCTCCACAAACACTGAAGCTTTCTTT | CASGGGSTNTEAFF
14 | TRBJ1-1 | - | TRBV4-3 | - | TGCGCCAGCAGCCCGCTTCACTCGAACACTGAAGCTTTCTTT | CASSPLHSNTEAFF
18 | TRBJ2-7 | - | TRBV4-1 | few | TGCGCCAGCAGCCAAGATCACCTGATCGAGCGCCTAGCCTACGAGCAGTACTTC | CASSQDHLIERLAYEQYF
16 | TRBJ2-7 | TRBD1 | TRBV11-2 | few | TGTGCCAGCAGATTGACACAGGGGATGGGGGCCTACGAGCAGTACTTC | CASRLTQGMGAYEQYF
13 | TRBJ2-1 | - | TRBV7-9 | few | TGTGCCAGCAGCTTAGAGCTAGGGCATGAGCAGTTCTTC | CASSLELGHEQFF